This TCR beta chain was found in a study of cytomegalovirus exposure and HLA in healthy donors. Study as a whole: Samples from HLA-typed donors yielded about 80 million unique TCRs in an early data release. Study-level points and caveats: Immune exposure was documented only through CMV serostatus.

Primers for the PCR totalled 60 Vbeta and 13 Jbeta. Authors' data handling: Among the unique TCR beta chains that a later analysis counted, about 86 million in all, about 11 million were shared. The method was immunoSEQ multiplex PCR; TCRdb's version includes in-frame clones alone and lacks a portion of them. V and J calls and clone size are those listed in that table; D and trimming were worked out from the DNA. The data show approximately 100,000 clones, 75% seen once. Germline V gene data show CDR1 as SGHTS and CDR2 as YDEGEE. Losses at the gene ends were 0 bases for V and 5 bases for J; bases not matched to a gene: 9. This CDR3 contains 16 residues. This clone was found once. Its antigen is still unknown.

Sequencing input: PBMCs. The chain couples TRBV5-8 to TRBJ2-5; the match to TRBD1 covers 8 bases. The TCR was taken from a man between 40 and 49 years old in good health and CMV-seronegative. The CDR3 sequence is CASSLGQGRWGETQYF. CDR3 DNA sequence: TGTGCCAGCAGCTTGGGACAGGGGAGGTGGGGCGAGACCCAGTACTTC.